Presented here are 4 T cell receptor beta chains from one specimen sequenced in a study of shared clonotypes between healthy human individuals. Data came from immunoSEQ multiplex PCR; TCRdb stores just in-frame clones and leaves some out. The sample records around 2,000,000 clones, 85% to 95% being singletons. CD45RO-negative, CCR7-positively selected cells formed the naive CD8 fraction, excluding terminally differentiated effector memory CD45RA+ cells. Input material: naive CD8+ T cells sorted from blood. These receptors were collected from a young man in good health.

V gene TRBV7-9 combines with J gene TRBJ2-7; the D gene is possibly TRBD2 (5 bases). The CDR3 totals 13 residues. The V end lost 5 bases, the J end lost 4 bases, and 12 bases lay between the germline ends. Germline assignment: CDR1 SEHNR and CDR2 FQNEAQ (reference sequence). The chain's CDR3 is CASSHPEGYEQYF. The CDR3 nucleotides read TGTGCCAGCAGCCACCCCGAGGGATACGAGCAGTACTTC.

The chain links TRBV29-1 to TRBJ2-1; weak D call: TRBD2 (6 bases). Germline lookup yields CDR1 SQVTM and CDR2 ANQGSEA. The V end was cut by 4 bases, the J end by 0 bases, with 16 bases between. The CDR3 contains 16 residues. CDR3 coding DNA: TGCAGCGTTGTAGGATTGGCGGAGGGCTCCTACAATGAGCAGTTCTTC. Protein product: CSVVGLAEGSYNEQFF.

This clone came up once. The rearrangement links TRBV9 to TRBJ1-2, with 10 bases fitting TRBD1. CDR1 and CDR2 (germline): SGDLS, YYNGEE. The CDR3 is 15 amino acids. V trimming: 4 bases; J trimming: 7 bases; junction bases outside the gene matches: 10. Here the CDR3 reads CASSSPGTGDGGYTF. DNA for the CDR3: TGTGCCAGCAGCTCTCCCGGGACAGGGGATGGTGGCTACACCTTC.

V usage is TRBV11-2 and J usage is TRBJ2-7, with D possibly being TRBD1 (6 bases). The V gene lost 2 bases and the J gene lost 8 bases, with 19 bases spanning the gap. The CDR3 totals 15 residues. CDR1 is SGHAT and CDR2 is FQNNGV in the germline V gene. The CDR3 is CASSLNGLTGDKQYF. The DNA of the CDR3 is TGTGCCAGCAGCTTAAACGGCTTAACCGGGGACAAGCAGTACTTC.